This record concerns one TCR beta chain sequence. This record belongs to a study of control samples from healthy donors and cancer patients. Profiled with immunoSEQ multiplex PCR; TCRdb holds only in-frame clones, not every one. The table shows about 160,000 clones, with approximately 96% occurring only once. This CDR3 contains 13 residues. Germline V gene lookup returns CDR1 LGHNA and CDR2 YSLEER. The ends were cut back, 3 bases at V and 0 bases at J, with 5 bases in the middle. The rearrangement joins TRBV4-3 to TRBJ1-1; D is unclear. This sequence was found in a woman in her thirties or forties in good health. Sequenced: blood. CDR3 nucleotides: TGCGCCAGCAGCCATACCGTGAACACTGAAGCTTTCTTT. Translation: CASSHTVNTEAFF.